The subject of this entry is one TCR beta chain. This record belongs to a study of blood T cell repertoires in COVID-19. As for the study in general: The origin of the acute and convalescent COVID-19 samples was the United States, Italy and Spain. Sources were T cells, B-cell-depleted T cells, or PBMCs; the material itself was cDNA or gDNA.

As originally analysed: Researchers report that nucleated cell counts were estimated from reference gene primer amplification. Here immunoSEQ multiplex PCR was the method, and the copy in TCRdb shows in-frame clones only, minus some. V and J calls and clone size are those listed in that table; D and trimming were worked out from the DNA. The sample has fewer than 400,000 clones, approximately 86% seen once. This TCR was sampled from a human donor in a cohort sampled during active COVID-19. Sequencing was carried out using peripheral blood.

The CDR3 sequence: CASSDDRASEAFF. CDR3 nucleotides: TGTGCCAGCAGCGACGACAGGGCCTCTGAAGCTTTCTTT. The rearrangement uses TRBV2 and TRBJ1-1; 7 bases agree with TRBD1. Trimming at V came to 6 bases and at J to 6 bases, leaving 7 bases not matched to a gene. CDR3 length: 13 residues. Germline V CDR1 and CDR2: SNHLY, FYNNEI.